The sequence of this T cell receptor (beta chain) was determined in a study of human T cells and chemical hapten exposure. Overall study context: Slight differences in pooled library volume were the main source of varying TCR yields across samples.

Time point specified: healthy volunteer bleed at 2 weeks. Someone pulled total RNA out of unfractionated whole blood. Study outcomes and limitations: The number of TCRs above 1 in 1000 frequency did not change after DPC sensitization.

It was the library that attached unique molecular identifiers to individual cDNA molecules. TCRdb re-called the RACE reads through MiXCR, storing one row per CDR3 protein. The sample lists 35,000 to 50,000 distinct CDR3 sequences, approximately 4.5% occurring once. This clonotype has ten or more counts. The target antigen is unknown. The length of the CDR3 is 14 residues. Germline V gives CDR1 SQVTM, CDR2 ANQGSEA. Between the trimmed V and J ends, which lost 0 bases and 5 bases, there was a span of 13 bases. The chain combines TRBV29-1 with TRBJ2-5; D is uncertain. Sequencing input: whole blood. The TCR sequence derives from a female donor in good health. Some clones in this sample may be carry-over from other donors' samples. This CDR3 is CSVEEERLGETQYF. CDR3 DNA: TGCAGCGTTGAAGAGGAACGGCTCGGGGAGACCCAGTACTTC. Variable domain in full (rest from reference TRBV29-1 and TRBJ2-5): SAVISQKPSRDICQRGTSLTIQCQVDSQVTMMFWYRQQPGQSLTLIATANQGSEATYESGFVIDKFPISRPNLTFSTLTVSNMSPEDSSIYLCSVEEERLGETQYFGPGTRLLVL.